This TCR beta chain derives from a study of T cell responses to AZD1222 COVID-19 vaccine. Study findings and constraints: Unmutated variant regions are reportedly the target of nearly half of TCRs that are spike-specific. White British ancestry dominated among donors, who included more females, and clonal diversity was possibly underestimated.

The CDR3 length is 15 residues. Germline V gene data show CDR1 as MRHNA and CDR2 as SNTAGT. Trimming took 6 bases from V and 6 from J; bases not matched to a gene: 8. As for this clone: Its antigen is not known.

Method: immunoSEQ multiplex PCR; TCRdb's copy keeps in-frame clones and lacks some. The table includes 20,000 or so clones, about four fifths detected once. The analysis combined second doses at about 4 or about 12 weeks. Sequences were derived from peripheral blood, sampled 28 days after the second AZD1222 dose. This TCR was sampled from an adult who received the AZD1222 COVID-19 vaccine. The chain couples TRBV6-4 to TRBJ2-2, with 9 bases matching TRBD2. The CDR3 sequence: CASRILAGSPGELFF. CDR3 DNA sequence: TGTGCCAGCAGGATACTAGCGGGTAGTCCCGGGGAGCTGTTTTTT.